The 27 T cell receptor beta chains listed next were all sequenced from one sample in a study of T cell responses to AZD1222 COVID-19 vaccine (dated by TCRdb to the early 2020s). The sample's time point label, decoded: about 28 days (+/-7) after the second vaccine dose. The library was obtained by the immunoSEQ multiplex PCR assay. The table was pulled from immuneACCESS by TCRdb, which kept in-frame rearrangements only. Such tables lose some clones; where checked, under half of the loss comes from unresolved V genes, and the rest has no known cause. For this sample there are approximately 200,000 clones; under 95% appear just once. The ten most abundant clones make up roughly 1% of the sample. The sequenced sample was peripheral blood, obtained 28 days after the second AZD1222 dose. The receptors derive from an adult who received the AZD1222 COVID-19 vaccine.

The V and J genes are TRBV6-6 and TRBJ2-1, with D uncertain. CDR3 size: 14 residues. V was pared by 2 bases and J by 9 bases, with 14 bases between. Per germline, CDR1 MNHNY and CDR2 SVGAGI (reference sequence). Here the CDR3 DNA reads TGTGCCAGCAGTTACCGAAGAAACTCGCTTGAGCAGTTCTTC. The encoded protein is CASSYRRNSLEQFF.

The chain uses TRBV29-1 and TRBJ2-2; perhaps TRBD1 as D (6 bases). Germline loops: CDR1 SQVTM, CDR2 ANQGSEA. V was clipped by 4 bases and J by 4 bases, with 10 bases between them. The CDR3 has 13 amino acids. The chain's CDR3 is CSVGGRGTGELFF. CDR3 DNA: TGCAGCGTTGGAGGCAGGGGCACCGGGGAGCTGTTTTTT.

The CDR3, as DNA: TGTGCCAGCAGTTGTATCGGCTCCTCTTGTGGCTACACCTTC. Encoded protein: CASSCIGSSCGYTF. V is TRBV27 and J is TRBJ1-2; D is ambiguous. The CDR3 consists of 14 residues. V lost 4 bases to trimming and J lost 7 bases, with 16 bases between them. Germline V gives CDR1 MNHEY, CDR2 SMNVEV (reference sequence).

V and J are TRBV10-1 and TRBJ1-2, with a possible D match to TRBD1 (5 bases). Trimming removed 3 bases at V and 6 bases at J, with 11 bases between. From germline, CDR1 is WNHNN and CDR2 SYGVQD (reference sequence). The CDR3 is made up of 13 amino acids. As DNA, the CDR3 is TGCGCCAGCAGTGATCGGACAAAGGATGGCTACACCTTC. This sequence encodes CASSDRTKDGYTF.

This rearrangement joins TRBV7-3 to TRBJ1-2, with D uncertain. The CDR3 consists of 13 residues. Germline V gene lookup returns CDR1 SGHTA and CDR2 FQGTGA. Trimming took off 5 bases at V and 6 bases at J, with 13 bases between the two ends. The CDR3 reads CASSVSPQNGYTF. CDR3 sequence (DNA): TGTGCCAGCAGCGTTAGCCCGCAGAATGGCTACACCTTC.

The genes are TRBV9 and TRBJ1-1; D ambiguous. V dropped 4 bases and J dropped 4 bases, with 14 bases sitting between them. The CDR3 contains 14 residues. The germline V gene has CDR1 SGDLS and CDR2 YYNGEE. The DNA of the CDR3 is TGTGCCAGCAGCTCTCAAGGAAGGATCACTGAAGCTTTCTTT. Protein: CASSSQGRITEAFF. The full variable domain, its missing parts supplied by reference TRBV9 and TRBJ1-1, is DSGVTQTPKHLITATGQRVTLRCSPRSGDLSVYWYQQSLDQGLQFLIQYYNGEERAKGNILERFSAQQFPDLHSELNLSSLELGDSALYFCASSSQGRITEAFFGQGTRLTVV.

This sequence joins TRBV6-4 and TRBJ2-2; unclear D gene. The V gene lost 2 bases and the J gene lost 4 bases, with 5 bases spanning the gap. The V gene's germline CDR1 is MRHNA and CDR2 SNTAGT. This CDR3 comprises 13 residues. CDR3 residues: CASSDQSTGELFF. CDR3 in DNA: TGTGCCAGCAGTGACCAGAGCACCGGGGAGCTGTTTTTT.

The chain combines TRBV14 with TRBJ2-3; 13 bases are a match to TRBD2. V shed 1 base, J shed 15 bases, and the junction held 7 bases outside the gene matches. There are 14 residues in the CDR3. Germline assignment: CDR1 SGHDN and CDR2 FVKESK. The CDR3 reads CASSQGTSGGEGYF. The CDR3 region has the DNA TGTGCCAGCAGCCAAGGGACTAGCGGGGGTGAGGGTTATTTT.

The chain couples TRBV30 to TRBJ1-6, with a weak D call TRBD1 (5 bases). Germline CDR1 and CDR2: GTSNPN and SVGIG (reference sequence). The V and J ends lost 4 bases and 8 bases respectively, with 9 bases between them. This CDR3 has 12 amino acids. The CDR3 spells CAWIQGDSPLHF. In DNA form, the CDR3 reads TGTGCCTGGATTCAGGGTGATTCACCCCTCCACTTT. Filled out from reference TRBV30 and TRBJ1-6, the complete variable domain reads SQTIHQWPATLVQPVGSPLSLECTVEGTSNPNLYWYRQAAGRGLQLLFYSVGIGQISSEVPQNLSASRPQDRQFILSSKKLLLSDSGFYLCAWIQGDSPLHFGNGTRLTVT.

This clone has only one observation. V and J are TRBV25-1 and TRBJ1-5; D is ambiguous. There are 14 residues in the CDR3. Germline V gene lookup returns CDR1 MGHDK and CDR2 SYGVNS. The germline V and J ends were trimmed by 6 bases and 3 bases, with 12 bases remaining between them. The CDR3 protein is CASRRTHINQPQHF. CDR3 coding DNA: TGTGCCAGCAGGCGTACGCATATCAATCAGCCCCAGCATTTT.

As regards this clone: This CDR3 is also generated by other DNA sequences in the sample. The J gene is TRBJ1-2, the V gene TRBV5-4, with a tentative D call TRBD1 (6 bases). The CDR3 is 13 amino acids. The V gene's germline CDR1 is SGHNT and CDR2 YYREEE (reference sequence). V was clipped by 5 bases and J by 2 bases, with 10 bases between them. The CDR3 here is CASSSTGNYGYTF. CDR3 DNA: TGTGCCAGCAGTTCAACAGGGAACTATGGCTACACCTTC.

This chain uses TRBV6-5 with TRBJ2-4; D call uncertain. V was cut by 0 bases and J by 3 bases, with 9 bases left in between. Germline CDR1 MNHEY, CDR2 SVGAGI. CDR3 length equals 15 residues. CDR3 amino acids: CASSYSAGSKNIQYF. In DNA, the CDR3 is TGTGCCAGCAGTTACTCGGCAGGTAGCAAAAACATTCAGTACTTC.

The gene calls are TRBV28 and TRBJ2-2; the D gene could be TRBD1 or TRBD2 (5 bases each). The CDR3 sequence is 15 residues long. The germline gives CDR1 MDHEN, CDR2 SYDVKM. V was clipped by 2 bases and J by 0 bases, with 7 bases between them. In DNA form, the CDR3 reads TGTGCCAGCAGTTTAATGGGGGCGAACACCGGGGAGCTGTTTTTT. As protein: CASSLMGANTGELFF.

The sample holds one count of this clone. This chain connects TRBV4-1 to TRBJ2-7; D might be TRBD1 or TRBD2, each matching 5 bases. This CDR3 contains 13 residues. The germline V gene has CDR1 MGHRA and CDR2 YSYEKL. Trimming left V 3 bases short and J 4 bases short, with 10 bases between. The CDR3 here is CASSQGPGYEQYF. CDR3 nucleotide sequence: TGCGCCAGCAGCCAGGGACCTGGGTACGAGCAGTACTTC.

The genes are TRBV4-3 and TRBJ1-1; D remains unclear. The ends were cut back, 2 bases at V and 5 bases at J, with 27 bases in the middle. The CDR3 has 19 residues. The germline V gene has CDR1 LGHNA and CDR2 YSLEER. CDR3 loop: CASSQSNPGSAQRSTEAFF. For the CDR3, the DNA is TGCGCCAGCAGCCAATCAAATCCAGGATCAGCCCAACGATCGACTGAAGCTTTCTTT.

This sequence joins TRBV6-4 and TRBJ2-1; D possibly corresponds to TRBD1 (6 bases). Germline CDR1 reads MRHNA; CDR2 reads SNTAGT. The CDR3 is made up of 15 amino acids. The V end was cut by 2 bases, the J end by 6 bases, with 14 bases between. CDR3 coding DNA: TGTGCCAGCAGTGACGCTTTCGGACAGTCCAATGAGCAGTTCTTC. Its translation: CASSDAFGQSNEQFF.

The V call is TRBV7-9, the J call TRBJ1-2, with D unresolved. Germline V CDR1 and CDR2: SEHNR, FQNEAQ (reference sequence). The CDR3 has 14 residues. The V and J ends lost 6 bases and 0 bases respectively, with 11 bases between them. The CDR3 is CASRSDGANYGYTF. DNA of the CDR3: TGTGCCAGCAGATCGGACGGGGCTAACTATGGCTACACCTTC.

The V gene is TRBV7-9, the J gene TRBJ1-5; 7 bases are a match to TRBD1. The CDR3 extends over 14 amino acids. Germline values: CDR1 SEHNR, CDR2 FQNEAQ (reference sequence). J gave up 6 bases and V 1 base, and 3 bases lay outside the gene matches. In DNA, the CDR3 is TGTGCCAGCAGCTTAGAGGCAGGGGGTCAGCCCCAGCATTTT. It codes for CASSLEAGGQPQHF. Based on the CDR3 plus reference TRBV7-9 and TRBJ1-5, the full variable domain is DTGVSQNPRHKITKRGQNVTFRCDPISEHNRLYWYRQTLGQGPEFLTYFQNEAQLEKSRLLSDRFSAERPKGSFSTLEIQRTEQGDSAMYLCASSLEAGGQPQHFGDGTRLSIL.

The chain joins TRBV5-5 to TRBJ2-2, with 10 bases identical to TRBD1. Germline assignment: CDR1 SGHKS and CDR2 YYEKEE (reference sequence). The CDR3 sequence is 15 residues long. V lost 1 base and J lost 6; bases outside the gene matches: 3. Written as DNA, the CDR3 is TGTGCCAGCAGCTTGTGGACAGGGGGATCCGGGGAGCTGTTTTTT. It encodes CASSLWTGGSGELFF.

The CDR3 DNA reads as TGTGCCACCAGCAGACAGAGTAACACTGAAGCTTTCTTT. It codes for CATSRQSNTEAFF. The chain carries TRBV15 and TRBJ1-1; no clear D. CDR3 length: 13 residues. The germline V and J ends were trimmed by 2 bases and 2 bases, with 6 bases remaining between them. Germline loops: CDR1 LNHNV, CDR2 YYDKDF (reference sequence).

The chain employs TRBV6-6 and TRBJ1-5; D unclear. The CDR3 is 12 residues long. Germline loops: CDR1 MNHNY, CDR2 SVGAGI (reference sequence). V lost 6 bases to trimming and J lost 5 bases, with 8 bases between them. CDR3 coding DNA: TGTGCCAGCAGAGTTGAAGATCAGCCCCAGCATTTT. Its translation is CASRVEDQPQHF.

This rearrangement joins TRBV4-1 to TRBJ1-1, with 12 bases fitting TRBD1. Germline trimming cut 3 bases from V and 5 bases from J; bases unmatched to any gene: 13. The CDR3 consists of 18 residues. CDR1 and CDR2 (germline): MGHRA, YSYEKL. The CDR3, as DNA: TGCGCCAGCAGCCACCCCAAAACGGGGGACAGGGGGCCGACTGAAGCTTTCTTT. Translating gives CASSHPKTGDRGPTEAFF.

The chain employs TRBV27 and TRBJ1-5; D is unresolved. V lost 4 bases and J 4 bases, leaving 5 bases between the germline ends. This CDR3 is 12 amino acids long. Looked up from germline, CDR1 is MNHEY and CDR2 is SMNVEV (reference sequence). The CDR3 DNA reads as TGTGCCAGCAGTTCCACGAATCAGCCCCAGCATTTT. As protein: CASSSTNQPQHF.

V usage is TRBV18 and J usage is TRBJ1-3; D is unresolved. The CDR3 runs to 12 residues. Deletions cut 2 bases from V and 8 bases from J, with 7 bases between. CDR1 KGHSH and CDR2 LQKENI come from the germline V gene. CDR3 sequence: CASSPYGDTIYF. The CDR3 DNA is TGTGCCAGCTCACCATACGGGGACACCATATATTTT.

The V call is TRBV6-2 or TRBV6-3, the J call TRBJ1-1, with D possibly matching TRBD1 (6 bases). V lost 0 bases and J 3 bases, leaving 26 bases between the germline ends. Germline CDR1 MNHEY, CDR2 SVGEGT. The CDR3 extends over 20 amino acids. CDR3 loop: CASSYSSIYSGAAGDTEAFF. The CDR3, as DNA: TGTGCCAGCAGTTACTCGAGCATATACTCAGGGGCCGCCGGGGACACTGAAGCTTTCTTT.

The chain is built from TRBV19 and TRBJ1-5, with 9 bases fitting TRBD1. Germline V CDR1 and CDR2: LNHDA, SQIVND (reference sequence). The V gene end was trimmed by 11 bases and the J gene end by 5 bases; junction bases not matched to a gene: 4. The CDR3 is made up of 12 amino acids. In DNA form, the CDR3 reads TGTGCCGGGGGACAGGGAGATCAGCCCCAGCATTTT. This encodes CAGGQGDQPQHF. Drawing the rest from reference TRBV19 and TRBJ1-5, the complete variable domain is DGGITQSPKYLFRKEGQNVTLSCEQNLNHDAMYWYRQDPGQGLRLIYYSQIVNDFQKGDIAEGYSVSREKKESFPLTVTSAQKNPTAFYLCAGGQGDQPQHFGDGTRLSIL.

Here the CDR3 reads CASSIHAQGPNYGYTF. The CDR3 DNA reads TGTGCCAGTAGTATCCACGCTCAAGGTCCGAACTATGGCTACACCTTC. This chain connects TRBV19 to TRBJ1-2; D unclear. The V end was cut by 3 bases, the J end by 2 bases, with 16 bases between. The CDR3 sequence is 16 residues long. Per germline, CDR1 LNHDA and CDR2 SQIVND (reference sequence).